These 16 T cell receptor beta chains were sequenced from one sample in a study. Amplification of TRBV12-4/TRBJ1-2 clonotypes used adaptor-ligated barcode primers. TCRdb ran MiXCR on the multiplex PCR reads and lists one entry per CDR3 protein. The table shows some 550 distinct CDR3 sequences, with roughly 20% occurring only once. The sample consisted of memory CD4+ T cells sorted from blood. Subset in this sample: memory CD4+ T cells, CD4+CD45RO+CD25-. The source of these receptors is a female donor with breast cancer.

Only a few counts were recorded for this clonotype. The chain is built from TRBV12-3 or TRBV12-4 and TRBJ1-2, with a possible D match to TRBD1 (5 bases). The CDR3 has 12 amino acids. V lost 3 bases to trimming and J lost 11 bases, with 13 bases between them. Here the CDR3 reads CASSFGTQRYTF. In DNA form, the CDR3 reads TGTGCCAGCAGTTTCGGGACGCAACGGTACACCTTC.

At least ten counts were recorded for this clonotype. The chain is built from TRBV12-3 or TRBV12-4 and TRBJ1-2; unclear D gene. This CDR3 is built from 12 residues. V lost 0 bases to trimming and J lost 10 bases, with 9 bases between them. As DNA, the CDR3 is TGTGCCAGCAGTTTAGCGCAGCGGGACTACACCTTC. Translation: CASSLAQRDYTF.

This clonotype rates as large (0.1 to 1%). This chain joins TRBV12-3 or TRBV12-4 and TRBJ1-2, with 9 bases aligning to TRBD1. This CDR3 has 14 residues. Trimming at V came to 5 bases and at J to 8 bases, leaving 9 bases not matched to a gene. CDR3: CASSRDRAQGGYTF. The CDR3 bases are TGTGCCAGCAGTCGGGACAGGGCCCAGGGAGGCTACACCTTC.

By share, this clonotype counts as large. This rearrangement joins TRBV12-3 or TRBV12-4 to TRBJ1-2; 7 nucleotides line up with TRBD1. CDR3 length: 15 residues. V lost 4 bases and J lost 5; bases outside the gene matches: 10. In DNA, the CDR3 is TGTGCCAGCAGTTCTGGTTTGGACAGGAGTTATGGCTACACCTTC. This gives the protein CASSSGLDRSYGYTF.

The chain couples TRBV12-3 or TRBV12-4 to TRBJ1-2; the D is unclear. The CDR3 loop spans 11 amino acids. The V gene lost 6 bases and the J gene lost 5 bases, with 7 bases spanning the gap. The CDR3 here is CASREGYGYTF. In DNA form, the CDR3 reads TGTGCCAGCAGGGAGGGTTATGGCTACACCTTC.

Note on this clonotype: A much larger clone differs from this one at a single base, so this may be a read error. The chain couples TRBV12-3 or TRBV12-4 to TRBJ1-2; 9 nucleotides match TRBD1. The CDR3 runs 13 residues. J was trimmed by 8 bases and V by 6 bases; bases with no gene match: 7. The CDR3 coding sequence is TGTGCCAGCAGCCCGGGACAGGGTGGAGGCTACACCTTC. Amino acids: CASSPGQGGGYTF.

This clonotype is deemed large. The V call is TRBV12-3 or TRBV12-4, the J call TRBJ1-2; unclear D gene. Trimming removed 1 base at V and 2 bases at J, with 5 bases between. The CDR3 totals 13 residues. CDR3 sequence (DNA): TGTGCCAGCAGTTTAGTCCAGAACTATGGCTACACCTTC. Amino acid sequence: CASSLVQNYGYTF.

The rearrangement uses TRBV12-3 or TRBV12-4 and TRBJ1-2; possibly TRBD1 for D (6 bases). CDR3 length equals 15 residues. V lost 0 bases and J 6 bases, leaving 14 bases between the germline ends. CDR3 DNA: TGTGCCAGCAGTTTAGCTACGGCAGGGGCGGATGGCTACACCTTC. Protein sequence: CASSLATAGADGYTF.

This clonotype qualifies as large. The chain recombines TRBV12-3 or TRBV12-4 with TRBJ1-2; D perhaps matches TRBD1 (6 bases). V was cut by 4 bases and J by 4 bases, with 13 bases left in between. The CDR3 has 14 residues. The CDR3 sequence: CASSSSAGAYGYTF. The CDR3 DNA follows: TGTGCCAGCAGTTCATCAGCAGGGGCCTATGGCTACACCTTC.

Within the sample, this clonotype is large. This chain links TRBV12-3 or TRBV12-4 with TRBJ1-2, with 9 positions matching TRBD1. This CDR3 is built from 20 residues. The junction had 22 bases not matched to a gene; V was cut back by 6 bases and J by 2 bases. In DNA form, the CDR3 reads TGTGCCAGCAGACAGGGCGCGGGACAGGGCGTCTGGGCCCGAAACTATGGCTACACCTTC. It yields the protein CASRQGAGQGVWARNYGYTF.

The chain links TRBV12-3 or TRBV12-4 to TRBJ1-2; TRBD1 matches at 7 bases. This CDR3 spans 13 amino acids. V was pared by 6 bases and J by 4 bases, with 5 bases of the junction left unmatched. The CDR3 sequence is CASSQGQVYGYTF. Written as DNA, the CDR3 is TGTGCCAGCAGCCAAGGACAGGTCTATGGCTACACCTTC.

There are a few counts of this clonotype. The chain has TRBV12-3 or TRBV12-4 and TRBJ1-2; TRBD1 matches at 8 bases. CDR3 length equals 12 residues. Trimming cost V 5 bases and J 8 bases; bases outside gene matches: 4. In DNA form, the CDR3 reads TGTGCCAGCAGTCAGGGACAGGCGGGCTACACCTTC. This encodes CASSQGQAGYTF.

Relative to its sample, this clonotype is large (0.1 to 1%). The chain recombines TRBV12-3 or TRBV12-4 with TRBJ1-2; D gene ambiguous. This CDR3 is 11 amino acids long. V lost 3 bases, J lost 5 bases, and 4 bases lay in between. CDR3 coding DNA: TGTGCCAGCAGTTTGGGGTATGGCTACACCTTC. It specifies CASSLGYGYTF.

Sample share makes this clonotype medium-sized. The V and J genes are TRBV12-3 or TRBV12-4 and TRBJ1-2; D is perhaps TRBD1 (5 bases). V dropped 3 bases and J dropped 5 bases, with 13 bases sitting between them. The CDR3 has 14 amino acids. In DNA form, the CDR3 reads TGTGCCAGCAGTTTGCGCAGGGAGCCGTATGGCTACACCTTC. Protein product: CASSLRREPYGYTF.

By frequency in the sample, this clonotype is large. V gene TRBV12-3 or TRBV12-4 combines with J gene TRBJ1-2; a possible D gene is TRBD1 (5 bases). The CDR3 extends over 13 amino acids. Between the trimmed V and J ends, which lost 6 bases and 9 bases, there was a span of 17 bases. CDR3 region: CASSTTGTGSYTF. The DNA of the CDR3 is TGTGCCAGCAGCACAACAGGAACTGGGAGCTACACCTTC.

The rearrangement uses TRBV12-3 or TRBV12-4 and TRBJ1-2, with TRBD1 as a possible D gene (5 bases). This CDR3 has 13 residues. The V end lost 3 bases, the J end lost 8 bases, and 13 bases lay between the germline ends. In DNA, the CDR3 is TGTGCCAGCAGTTTGGAGGGGAGTGGAGGCTACACCTTC. Translation gives CASSLEGSGGYTF.